This T cell receptor (beta chain) was sequenced in a study of T cells in Graves' hyperthyroidism and ophthalmopathy. General observations from the study: It was a median roughly 6.5 months before onset that the model predicted ophthalmopathy.

On this clonotype itself: Antigen unknown.

Researchers took RNA transcripts and amplified the TCR beta CDR3 regions from them. The primer set for the first-round RT-PCR of the TCR CDR3 was HTBI. TCRdb redid the calling of the multiplex PCR reads with MiXCR, one entry per CDR3 protein. Among some 500,000 distinct CDR3 sequences listed, about 16% were seen once. CDR3 length equals 15 residues. Germline V CDR1 and CDR2: MNHEY, SMNVEV (reference sequence). The ends lost 3 bases at V and 4 bases at J; junction bases unmatched: 4. The J gene is TRBJ2-3, the V gene TRBV27; TRBD1 matches 10 bases. The source of this sequence is a woman aged 25 to 45 with Graves' ophthalmopathy. Sequenced: blood. The CDR3 spells CASSLDRGVADTQYF. CDR3 DNA: TGTGCCAGCAGTTTGGACAGGGGGGTTGCAGATACGCAGTATTTT.